The 28 T cell receptor beta chains listed next were all sequenced from one sample in a study of Graves' ophthalmopathy and Graves' hyperthyroidism (dated by TCRdb to 2016 to 2019). TCRdb shows the sequencer as Illumina HiSeq 2000. For repertoire sequencing, TCR beta CDR3 regions were amplified from RNA transcripts. The first round was an RT-PCR using HTBI primers with the Qiagen OneStep RT-PCR kit, and this first round was followed by a second-round multiplex PCR, then size selection and purification. TCRdb reprocessing: public reads trimmed at Q25 with fastp, clones called with MiXCR, in-frame beta chains kept. Rows merge per CDR3 protein into single entries with the most common DNA and genes. This sample holds a few hundred thousand distinct CDR3 sequences; 15% to 19% were observed only once. The ten largest make up about 7% of the sample. Material for sequencing was peripheral blood. The receptors were gathered from a young woman with stable Graves' hyperthyroidism. Donor details come from another sample of the same person, matched by shared clones.

J is TRBJ1-2 and V is TRBV6-5; weak D call: TRBD1 (5 bases). V was clipped by 4 bases and J by 8 bases, with 11 bases between them. CDR1 is MNHEY and CDR2 is SVGAGI in the germline V gene. The CDR3 extends over 12 amino acids. CDR3 DNA: TGTGCCAGCAGTTCTCAGGGTCCGGGCTACACCTTC. It translates to CASSSQGPGYTF.

The rearrangement uses TRBV14 and TRBJ2-5; D tentatively fits TRBD1 or TRBD2 (6 bases each). The CDR3 consists of 18 residues. Germline CDR1 reads SGHDN; CDR2 reads FVKESK. Trimming cost V 0 bases and J 5 bases, with 22 bases left between them. The CDR3 DNA reads TGTGCCAGCAGCCAAGATCGTTCCGGAGGGGGTTACGATGAGACCCAGTACTTC. It specifies CASSQDRSGGGYDETQYF. The whole variable domain, remainder taken from reference TRBV14 and TRBJ2-5, is EAGVTQFPSHSVIEKGQTVTLRCDPISGHDNLYWYRRVMGKEIKFLLHFVKESKQDESGMPNNRFLAERTGGTYSTLKVQPAELEDSGVYFCASSQDRSGGGYDETQYFGPGTRLLVL.

This clonotype was found many times. The chain links TRBV6-1 to TRBJ1-1, with D maybe TRBD1 (6 bases). Per the germline V gene, CDR1 is MNHNS and CDR2 is SASEGT. The CDR3 runs 13 residues. The V and J ends lost 6 bases and 2 bases respectively, with 10 bases between them. The CDR3 nucleotides are TGTGCCAGCAGAGGGGACACCAACACTGAAGCTTTCTTT. This codes for CASRGDTNTEAFF.

This clonotype came up a few times. The conserved phenylalanine or tryptophan normally closing the CDR3 is absent here, so this likely arose from a read error. The DNA is left out, because the CDR3 cannot be placed on it with certainty; the CDR3 is given as TCRdb lists it. The V and J genes are TRBV6-1 and TRBJ2-5; the table's D gene call, TRBD1, was not cross checked with the DNA. Germline CDR1 is MNHNS and CDR2 is SASEGT. The CDR3 spans 13 residues, counting both ends. CDR3: CASSSTPGQNSFR.

The chain recombines TRBV28 with TRBJ2-7, with 8 positions matching TRBD1. Germline trimming cut 6 bases from V and 2 bases from J; bases unmatched to any gene: 6. The CDR3 extends over 14 amino acids. CDR1 MDHEN and CDR2 SYDVKM come from the germline V gene. CDR3 coding DNA: TGTGCCAGCAGAAATGGACAGGGAGCCTACGAGCAGTACTTC. It specifies CASRNGQGAYEQYF.

This clonotype showed up many times. The rearrangement links TRBV6-1 to TRBJ2-7; 8 nucleotides line up with TRBD1. V dropped 6 bases and J dropped 6; count of bases not matched to a gene: 7. This CDR3 is built from 13 residues. Germline-derived CDR1 and CDR2 are MNHNS and SASEGT. The CDR3 DNA reads as TGTGCCAGCAGCCAGGGACAGGTGGGCGAGCAGTACTTC. It is translated as CASSQGQVGEQYF.

CDR3 region: CASTSAGFNQPQHF. The CDR3 DNA follows: TGTGCCAGCACTTCTGCCGGGTTTAATCAGCCCCAGCATTTT. The V gene is TRBV12-3 or TRBV12-4, the J gene TRBJ1-5, with unresolved D. The CDR3 runs to 14 residues. V dropped 7 bases and J dropped 4 bases, with 14 bases sitting between them.

This clonotype was found many times. V usage is TRBV7-2 and J usage is TRBJ2-4; TRBD1 might be the D (5 bases). From germline, CDR1 is SGHTA and CDR2 FQGNSA. Deletions cut 3 bases from V and 8 bases from J, with 17 bases between. The CDR3 has 15 residues. CDR3 amino acids: CASSLSRGRVDIQYF. CDR3 nucleotides: TGTGCCAGCAGCTTGAGTAGGGGCAGGGTTGACATTCAGTACTTC.

The sample holds a few counts of this clonotype. This chain links TRBV6-1 with TRBJ1-2; 7 bases map to TRBD1. With 7 bases clipped from V and 1 base from J, the junction kept 9 bases outside the gene matches. From germline, CDR1 is MNHNS and CDR2 SASEGT. The CDR3 consists of 15 residues. DNA for the CDR3: TGTGCCAGCACCCGCGGGGGACAGTATAACTATGGCTACACCTTC. This encodes CASTRGGQYNYGYTF.

On this clonotype: This may stem from a read error, because a much larger clone lies one nucleotide away. The V gene is TRBV6-2 or TRBV6-3, the J gene TRBJ1-5; TRBD1 matches at 10 bases. The CDR3 consists of 18 residues. CDR1 is MNHEY and CDR2 is SVGEGT in the germline V gene. The junction had 14 bases not matched to a gene; V was cut back by 7 bases and J by 2 bases. CDR3 region: CASNLGQGLPGGNQPQHF. The CDR3 region has the DNA TGTGCCAGCAATCTGGGACAGGGGTTGCCCGGGGGCAATCAGCCCCAGCATTTT.

This clonotype occurred many times. V gene TRBV12-3 or TRBV12-4 combines with J gene TRBJ2-7; D ambiguous. With 7 bases removed from V and 5 bases from J, the gap between germline ends came to 12 bases. The CDR3 is made up of 12 amino acids. The CDR3 sequence is CASTRTLHEQYF. DNA of the CDR3: TGTGCCAGCACCCGGACCCTCCACGAGCAGTACTTC.

This clonotype was detected ten times or more. The V gene is TRBV12-3 or TRBV12-4, the J gene TRBJ2-5; D unresolved. With 2 bases removed from V and 5 bases from J, the gap between germline ends came to 9 bases. The CDR3 runs 13 residues. The CDR3 loop is CASSLKPTETQYF. CDR3 DNA sequence: TGTGCCAGCAGTTTAAAACCGACGGAGACCCAGTACTTC.

The sample holds a few counts of this clonotype. The chain has TRBV20-1 and TRBJ2-5; 7 bases are shared with TRBD2. The junction had 8 bases not matched to a gene; V was cut back by 0 bases and J by 1 base. The CDR3 consists of 16 residues. Germline V CDR1 and CDR2: DFQATT, SNEGSKA (reference sequence). CDR3 loop: CSARDQAGEPQETQYF. The CDR3 DNA is TGCAGTGCTAGAGATCAGGCGGGGGAGCCCCAAGAGACCCAGTACTTC.

As to this clonotype: A junction boundary mismatches the germline segment, possibly from a read error. The chain combines TRBV20-1 with TRBJ2-7; 10 bases fit TRBD2. Germline V CDR1 and CDR2: DFQATT, SNEGSKA (reference sequence). This CDR3 is 15 amino acids long. CDR3 residues: CSARGVLAGNYEQYF. The CDR3 DNA reads as TGCAGTGCCAGAGGAGTACTAGCGGGGAACTACGAGCAGTACTTC.

This clonotype was found a few times. The chain recombines TRBV14 with TRBJ2-2; 8 bases fit TRBD2. The trim removed 5 bases at V and 7 bases at J, leaving 6 bases unmatched. The germline CDR1 and CDR2 sequences are SGHDN and FVKESK. This CDR3 comprises 14 residues. The CDR3 reads CASSSTSVYGELFF. The CDR3 DNA reads TGTGCCAGCAGCTCGACTAGCGTATACGGGGAGCTGTTTTTT.

Remarks on this clonotype: At one boundary the junction diverges from the germline segment, which might be a read error. This chain links TRBV20-1 with TRBJ1-1; D is ambiguous. The CDR3 consists of 13 residues. Germline CDR1 and CDR2: DFQATT and SNEGSKA (reference sequence). The CDR3 protein is CSASGTPNIEAFF. CDR3 nucleotides: TGCAGTGCGAGTGGAACACCCAACATTGAAGCTTTCTTT.

As to this clonotype: This could be a read error, since a much larger clone is one nucleotide away. This chain uses TRBV11-2 with TRBJ2-5, with D unresolved. The CDR3 loop spans 15 amino acids. Per the germline V gene, CDR1 is SGHAT and CDR2 is FQNNGV. CDR3 in amino acids: CAISSPRSSYMTQYF. CDR3 DNA sequence: TGTGCCATCAGCTCCCCCCGGAGTAGCTATATGACCCAGTACTTC.

To note about this clonotype: No conserved phenylalanine or tryptophan ends this CDR3, so it is likely a read error. V is TRBV12-3 or TRBV12-4 and J is TRBJ1-1, with D possibly matching TRBD1 (5 bases). Trimming removed 3 bases from V and 1 base from J, with 9 bases in between. This CDR3 comprises 14 residues. The DNA for the CDR3 is TGTGCCAGCAGTTTTCGGGGGGGGAACACTGAAGCTTTCGTT. It translates to CASSFRGGNTEAFV.

This sequence joins TRBV6-1 and TRBJ2-5; possibly TRBD1 for D (5 bases). CDR1 MNHNS and CDR2 SASEGT come from the germline V gene. V lost 4 bases, J lost 8 bases, and 14 bases lay in between. This CDR3 is built from 13 residues. Here the CDR3 DNA reads TGTGCCAGCAGTGTCACGGAAGGGGTAACCCAGTACTTC. It codes for CASSVTEGVTQYF.

At least ten counts were recorded for this clonotype. The rearrangement links TRBV12-3 or TRBV12-4 to TRBJ2-7, with 10 bases identical to TRBD2. The CDR3 covers 14 residues. Trimming at V came to 6 bases and at J to 3 bases, leaving 5 bases not matched to a gene. The CDR3 DNA sequence: TGTGCCAGCAGCCTAGCGGGGGCTAACTACGAGCAGTACTTC. This sequence encodes CASSLAGANYEQYF.

The chain links TRBV12-3 or TRBV12-4 to TRBJ2-5; TRBD2 might be the D (5 bases). The CDR3 sequence is 14 residues long. V lost 6 bases and J lost 4, with 15 bases in between. CDR3 protein: CASSWKGSGETQYF. The DNA of the CDR3 is TGTGCCAGCAGCTGGAAAGGGAGTGGAGAGACCCAGTACTTC.

Many counts were recorded for this clonotype. V usage is TRBV5-1 and J usage is TRBJ1-2; perhaps TRBD1 as D (6 bases). Deletions cut 4 bases from V and 2 bases from J, with 12 bases between. CDR3 size: 14 residues. Germline CDR1 SGHRS, CDR2 YFSETQ. CDR3 sequence: CASSTDRLNYGYTF. As DNA, the CDR3 is TGCGCCAGCAGCACTGACAGGCTCAACTATGGCTACACCTTC.

This clonotype has a handful of counts. The J gene is TRBJ1-2, the V gene TRBV6-1; tentatively, D is TRBD1 (5 bases). This CDR3 has 13 amino acids. Germline lookup yields CDR1 MNHNS and CDR2 SASEGT. V was cut by 4 bases and J by 7 bases, with 13 bases left in between. The chain's CDR3 is CASSATGTSGYTF. DNA for the CDR3: TGTGCCAGCAGTGCAACCGGGACCTCTGGCTACACCTTC.

This clonotype was seen at least ten times. The chain combines TRBV24-1 with TRBJ1-5; D is unresolved. Germline V gene data show CDR1 as KGHDR and CDR2 as SFDVKD. Trimming shortened V by 9 bases and J by 3 bases, and 14 bases separated the two germline ends. The CDR3 contains 14 residues. Here the CDR3 reads CATRPDGPNQPQHF. CDR3 nucleotide sequence: TGTGCCACCCGGCCGGACGGGCCCAATCAGCCCCAGCATTTT.

This clonotype was detected ten times or more. This chain joins TRBV5-1 and TRBJ1-1; D unclear. V dropped 3 bases and J dropped 0 bases, with 15 bases sitting between them. In germline, CDR1 is SGHRS, CDR2 YFSETQ. The CDR3 loop spans 16 amino acids. The DNA for the CDR3 is TGCGCCAGCAGCTCGGACCTGAACCCCATGAACACTGAAGCTTTCTTT. Translated: CASSSDLNPMNTEAFF.

This clonotype was counted ten times or more. The J gene is TRBJ1-6, the V gene TRBV6-1; tentative D call: TRBD1 (5 bases). V gave up 3 bases and J gave up 1 base, with 16 bases separating them. The germline V gene has CDR1 MNHNS and CDR2 SASEGT. The CDR3 contains 18 residues. The CDR3 nucleotides read TGTGCCAGCAGTGATGGAGGAGGGACGTGGTCCTATAATTCACCCCTCCACTTT. Translation: CASSDGGGTWSYNSPLHF.

This clonotype was picked up many times. The J gene is TRBJ1-5, the V gene TRBV12-3 or TRBV12-4, with 7 bases fitting TRBD1. The CDR3 is made up of 16 amino acids. The J segment lost 0 bases and the V segment lost 1 base, leaving 3 bases of the junction unmatched. The CDR3 protein is CASSLGGGISNQPQHF. The CDR3 DNA reads as TGTGCCAGCAGTTTAGGAGGGGGCATTAGCAATCAGCCCCAGCATTTT.

This clonotype has ten or more counts. The chain uses TRBV12-3 or TRBV12-4 and TRBJ1-2, with 11 bases fitting TRBD1. This CDR3 has 14 amino acids. V trimming: 3 bases; J trimming: 8 bases; junction bases outside the gene matches: 5. Here the CDR3 reads CASSFGQGAAGYTF. CDR3 DNA sequence: TGTGCCAGCAGTTTCGGACAGGGGGCGGCGGGCTACACCTTC.